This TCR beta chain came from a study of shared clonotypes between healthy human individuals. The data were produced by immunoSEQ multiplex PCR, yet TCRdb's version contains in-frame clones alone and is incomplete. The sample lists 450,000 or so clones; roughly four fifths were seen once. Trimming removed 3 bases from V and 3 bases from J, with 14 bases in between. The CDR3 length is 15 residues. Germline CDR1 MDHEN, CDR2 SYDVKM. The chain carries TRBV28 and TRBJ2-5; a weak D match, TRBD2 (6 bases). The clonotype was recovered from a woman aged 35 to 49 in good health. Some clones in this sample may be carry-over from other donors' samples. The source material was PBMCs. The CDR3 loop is CASSFRVAAKETQYF. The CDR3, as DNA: TGTGCCAGCAGTTTCAGGGTAGCGGCGAAAGAGACCCAGTACTTC.